This T cell receptor (beta chain) was sequenced in a study of shared clonotypes between healthy human individuals. For this clone: Its cognate antigen is unknown.

Study outcomes and limitations: All-four-donor shared clonotypes had higher generation probabilities than non-shared clonotypes did.

Positive CCR7 selection of CD45RO-negative cells yielded the naive CD8 cells, and terminally differentiated effector memory CD45RA+ cells were excluded. Caucasian adults living in Nashville, Tennessee, provided all samples. Original processing methods: ImmunoSEQ only sent back junction sequences with no quality scores, so filtering was done differently. Here immunoSEQ multiplex PCR was the method, and the copy in TCRdb shows in-frame clones only, minus some. The V and J calls and clone size were taken over from that table, and D and trimming were inferred from the DNA. The sample has more than 2 million clones; just under 95% are singletons. This CDR3 region has 14 residues. Between the trimmed V and J ends, which lost 6 bases and 1 base, there was a span of 11 bases. Germline V gene lookup returns CDR1 ENHRY and CDR2 SYGVKD.

Material: naive CD8+ T cells from PBMCs. This clonotype was sampled from a man aged 18 to 35 in good health. Some clones in this sample may be carry-over from other donors' samples. The chain couples TRBV10-3 to TRBJ2-3; D is unresolved. CDR3 sequence reads: CAISWFEGTDTQYF. The CDR3 DNA is TGTGCCATCAGCTGGTTCGAAGGCACAGATACGCAGTATTTT.